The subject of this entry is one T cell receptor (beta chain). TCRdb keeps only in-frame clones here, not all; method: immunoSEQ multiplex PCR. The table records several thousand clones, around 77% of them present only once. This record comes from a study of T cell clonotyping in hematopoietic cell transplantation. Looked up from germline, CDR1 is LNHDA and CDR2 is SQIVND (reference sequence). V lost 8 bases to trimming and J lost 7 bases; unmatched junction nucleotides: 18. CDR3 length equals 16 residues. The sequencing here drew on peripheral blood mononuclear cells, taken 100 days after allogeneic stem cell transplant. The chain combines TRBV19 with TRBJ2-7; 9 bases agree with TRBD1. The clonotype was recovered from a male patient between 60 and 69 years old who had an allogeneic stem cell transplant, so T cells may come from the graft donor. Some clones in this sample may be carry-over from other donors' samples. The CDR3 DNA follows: TGTGCCAGTTATCGAACAGGGGGCTTTCTTTCGCGGGAGCAGTACTTC. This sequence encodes CASYRTGGFLSREQYF.